The 17 T cell receptor beta chains listed next were all sequenced from one sample in a study of regulatory T cells in long-lasting Graves disease. Described time point: newly diagnosed GD, antithyroid drugs for less than 3 months. The TCR library was made from RNA that had been extracted from PBMCs in TRIzol. In building TCR beta libraries, iRepertoire HTBI primers were used together with Arm-PCR of CDR3 regions. TCRdb re-called the multiplex PCR reads with MiXCR, one entry per CDR3 protein. The sample yields about 560,000 distinct CDR3 sequences, about 15% seen once. These same data were also listed under a study on T cells in Graves' hyperthyroidism and ophthalmopathy.

The source was peripheral blood mononuclear cells (PBMCs), collected at new diagnosis, from a patient treated with antithyroid drugs. Receptors originate from a man between 18 and 29 years old with Graves disease.

Many counts were recorded for this clonotype. The chain recombines TRBV27 with TRBJ2-7; tentatively, D is TRBD2 (5 bases). The length of the CDR3 is 17 residues. The V end lost 6 bases, the J end lost 2 bases, and 23 bases lay between the germline ends. Germline CDR1 is MNHEY and CDR2 is SMNVEV (reference sequence). The chain's CDR3 is CASRAASGYERAYEQYF. The CDR3 DNA follows: TGTGCCAGCAGAGCCGCTTCCGGGTATGAGAGGGCCTACGAGCAGTACTTC.

There are many counts of this clonotype. The V and J genes are TRBV28 and TRBJ2-5, with D perhaps matching TRBD1 (5 bases). The germline V gene encodes CDR1 MDHEN and CDR2 SYDVKM. The CDR3 is 14 amino acids. V lost 10 bases, J lost 6 bases, and 21 bases lay in between. In nucleotides, the CDR3 is TGTGCCACTGAAACCCGGGCCCAGGGCAAGACCCAGTACTTC. Translated: CATETRAQGKTQYF.

With regard to this clonotype: Being one base from a much bigger clone, this may be a read error. The rearrangement links TRBV11-2 to TRBJ2-1; TRBD1 aligns across 7 bases. The DNA end is more similar to TRBJ2-5, so the J call may be wrong. CDR1 and CDR2 from the germline V gene are SGHAT and FQNNGV. The CDR3 consists of 15 residues. The CDR3 DNA reads TGTGCCAGCAGCAAACAGACAGGGTATCCAGGGACCCAGTACTTC. It translates to CASSKQTGYPGTQYF.

This chain links TRBV11-2 with TRBJ2-1, with TRBD2 matching over 14 bases. Germline CDR1 SGHAT, CDR2 FQNNGV. The CDR3 runs to 19 residues. The J segment lost 7 bases and the V segment lost 1 base, leaving 12 bases of the junction unmatched. The CDR3, as DNA: TGTGCCAGCAGCTTAGTACCCGGCAGACTAGCGGGAGGGAGAAATGAGCAGTTCTTC. Amino acids: CASSLVPGRLAGGRNEQFF.

This clonotype was counted at least ten times. One junction end disagrees with the germline gene, perhaps due to a read error. The rearrangement links TRBV5-1 to TRBJ1-5, with a possible D match to TRBD1 (5 bases). Germline CDR1 and CDR2: SGHRS and YFSETQ. The CDR3 length is 14 residues. The CDR3 DNA follows: TGTGCCAGCAGCGCTACAGGCAGCAATCAGCCCCAGCATTTT. As protein: CASSATGSNQPQHF.

V gene TRBV12-3 or TRBV12-4 combines with J gene TRBJ2-3; 10 bases fit TRBD2. V dropped 7 bases and J dropped 0; count of bases not matched to a gene: 4. The CDR3 extends over 15 amino acids. In nucleotides, the CDR3 is TGTGCCAGCAATCAAGCGGGAGGGAGCACAGATACGCAGTATTTT. Its protein is CASNQAGGSTDTQYF.

This clonotype was detected many times. J is TRBJ2-1 and V is TRBV11-3, with D unresolved. Germline values: CDR1 SGHNT, CDR2 YENEEA. Trimming stripped 1 base from V and 10 bases from J, with 11 bases between. The CDR3 consists of 13 residues. CDR3 DNA sequence: TGTGCCAGCAGCTTAGTCGTCCAGGCGGAGCAGTTCTTC. This encodes CASSLVVQAEQFF. Full variable domain (missing parts from reference TRBV11-3 and TRBJ2-1): EAGVVQSPRYKIIEKKQPVAFWCNPISGHNTLYWYLQNLGQGPELLIRYENEEAVDDSQLPKDRFSAERLKGVDSTLKIQPAELGDSAVYLCASSLVVQAEQFFGPGTRLTVL.

The chain uses TRBV9 and TRBJ2-1; TRBD1 matches 8 bases. CDR1 and CDR2 from the germline V gene are SGDLS and YYNGEE. There are 15 residues in the CDR3. Trimming removed 1 base from V and 3 bases from J; junction bases left unmatched: 3. The CDR3 here is CASSVQGADYNEQFF. The CDR3, as DNA: TGTGCCAGCAGCGTACAGGGGGCTGACTACAATGAGCAGTTCTTC.

This clonotype was seen more than once but under ten times. This rearrangement joins TRBV5-1 to TRBJ2-1; 11 bases are a match to TRBD1. V dropped 6 bases and J dropped 7; count of bases not matched to a gene: 15. The CDR3 contains 17 residues. The germline V gene has CDR1 SGHRS and CDR2 YFSETQ. CDR3 in DNA: TGCGCCAGCAACTCCAGAGCCGCCGGGACAGGGGGAAATGAGCAGTTCTTC. Its translation: CASNSRAAGTGGNEQFF.

This clonotype has ten or more counts. The chain has TRBV12-3 or TRBV12-4 and TRBJ2-7; D assignment may be TRBD1 or TRBD2 (5 bases each). This CDR3 has 15 residues. V was cut by 4 bases and J by 2 bases, with 15 bases left in between. CDR3 region: CASSSPGTAAYEQYF. The CDR3 coding sequence is TGTGCCAGCAGTTCCCCCGGGACGGCAGCCTACGAGCAGTACTTC.

The genes are TRBV7-9 and TRBJ2-3; 8 nucleotides line up with TRBD2. The CDR3 length is 16 residues. CDR1 is SEHNR and CDR2 is FQNEAQ in the germline V gene (reference sequence). The V gene end was trimmed by 5 bases and the J gene end by 2 bases; junction bases not matched to a gene: 9. CDR3 bases: TGTGCCAGCAGCCTCCTGGCTAGCGGGTTCACAGATACGCAGTATTTT. Its protein is CASSLLASGFTDTQYF.

Many counts were recorded for this clonotype. The V call is TRBV30, the J call TRBJ2-7; D is undetermined. V shed 0 bases and J shed 0 bases, with 9 bases lying between them. Germline CDR1 is GTSNPN and CDR2 is SVGIG (reference sequence). This CDR3 region has 14 residues. The DNA for the CDR3 is TGTGCCTGGAGTGTGCTCGGCCTCTCCTACGAGCAGTACTTC. This sequence encodes CAWSVLGLSYEQYF.

This clonotype appeared a few times. The chain employs TRBV6-1 and TRBJ2-6; D gene unclear. Germline V lookup: CDR1 MNHNS, CDR2 SASEGT. Between the trimmed V and J ends, which lost 7 bases and 5 bases, there was a span of 15 bases. This CDR3 region has 15 residues. The CDR3 sequence: CASKYGRQRANVLTF. The CDR3, as DNA: TGTGCCAGCAAATACGGTCGTCAGCGGGCCAACGTCCTGACTTTC.

The J gene is TRBJ1-5, the V gene TRBV4-1; the D gene is possibly TRBD1 (5 bases). This CDR3 has 15 residues. Germline V gene data show CDR1 as MGHRA and CDR2 as YSYEKL. V was clipped by 1 base and J by 6 bases, with 13 bases between them. CDR3: CASSQVGGLGQPQHF. The CDR3 DNA reads TGCGCCAGCAGCCAAGTCGGGGGTTTAGGTCAGCCCCAGCATTTT.

The chain carries TRBV28 and TRBJ2-2, with 7 bases matching TRBD2. CDR3 length equals 17 residues. Germline CDR1 and CDR2: MDHEN and SYDVKM. V gave up 7 bases and J gave up 2 bases; unmatched junction bases: 13. CDR3 residues: CASIPHPGTTNTGELFF. The DNA for the CDR3 is TGTGCCAGCATACCTCATCCCGGGACTACCAACACCGGGGAGCTGTTTTTT.

This clonotype showed up many times. The J gene is TRBJ2-1, the V gene TRBV20-1; no clear D. The CDR3 runs to 17 residues. From germline, CDR1 is DFQATT and CDR2 SNEGSKA (reference sequence). Trimming took off 0 bases at V and 0 bases at J, with 15 bases between the two ends. The CDR3 reads CSARDHAGGSSYNEQFF. Written as DNA, the CDR3 is TGCAGTGCTAGAGATCACGCTGGCGGTAGCTCCTACAATGAGCAGTTCTTC.

This chain joins TRBV20-1 and TRBJ2-7; D is uncertain. With 5 bases removed from V and 2 bases from J, the gap between germline ends came to 4 bases. Germline loops: CDR1 DFQATT, CDR2 SNEGSKA (reference sequence). CDR3 length: 10 residues. For the CDR3, the DNA is TGCAGTGCTGCTACCTACGAGCAGTACTTC. Its translation: CSAATYEQYF.